A single sample gave rise to the 26 T cell receptor beta chains below, sequenced in a study of breast tumors, draining lymph nodes, adjacent tissues. Via MiXCR, TCRdb re-called the multiplex PCR reads, giving one row per CDR3 protein. The sample carries about 35,000 distinct CDR3 sequences, 36% recorded once. The sequencing sample was made of breast tumor tissue. These receptors were collected from a female donor with breast cancer. Some clones in this sample may be carry-over from other donors' samples.

This clonotype was seen ten or more times. This sequence joins TRBV11-2 and TRBJ1-3, with 7 bases aligning to TRBD1. The germline CDR1 and CDR2 sequences are SGHAT and FQNNGV. Trimming cost V 4 bases and J 4 bases; bases outside gene matches: 7. CDR3 length equals 15 residues. The CDR3 sequence: CASSSYRGPGNTIYF. CDR3 DNA sequence: TGTGCCAGCAGCTCGTACAGGGGTCCGGGAAACACCATATATTTT. The full variable domain, completed using reference TRBV11-2 and TRBJ1-3, is EAGVAQSPRYKIIEKRQSVAFWCNPISGHATLYWYQQILGQGPKLLIQFQNNGVVDDSQLPKDRFSAERLKGVDSTLKIQPAKLEDSAVYLCASSSYRGPGNTIYFGEGSWLTVV.

This clonotype was observed many times. The chain links TRBV13 to TRBJ2-7, with TRBD2 matching over 14 bases. The CDR3 has 15 amino acids. Germline CDR1 is PRHDT and CDR2 is FYEKMQ (reference sequence). V was pared by 5 bases and J by 0 bases, with 0 bases of the junction left unmatched. The CDR3 DNA reads as TGTGCCAGCAGCGGGACTAGCGGGAGCTCCTACGAGCAGTACTTC. Translating gives CASSGTSGSSYEQYF.

This clonotype was picked up many times. The chain is built from TRBV6-6 and TRBJ2-7; possible D gene TRBD2, 6 bases. Germline V gives CDR1 MNHNY, CDR2 SVGAGI (reference sequence). There are 14 residues in the CDR3. Between the trimmed V and J ends, which lost 6 bases and 0 bases, there was a span of 12 bases. The CDR3 sequence: CASRRDGSSYEQYF. The CDR3 bases are TGTGCCAGCAGGCGGGACGGGAGCTCCTACGAGCAGTACTTC.

On this clonotype: A read error may be the cause here, since a much bigger clone is one base away. The chain employs TRBV12-3 or TRBV12-4 and TRBJ2-3, with TRBD2 matching 7 bases. This CDR3 spans 12 amino acids. CDR3 nucleotide sequence: TGTGCCAGCGGGGGGGACGCAGATATGCAGTATTTT. Its translation: CASGGDADMQYF.

This clonotype was seen more than once but under ten times. One end of the junction is discordant with germline, which a read error may explain. The chain is built from TRBV7-3 and TRBJ2-5; D gene uncertain. CDR1 is SGHTA, CDR2 FQGTGA, per germline. The CDR3 extends over 15 amino acids. The CDR3 sequence: CASSLSASPQETRYF. The CDR3 DNA sequence: TGTGCCAGCAGCTTATCGGCTAGTCCCCAAGAGACCCGGTACTTC.

Ten or more counts support this clonotype. The chain is built from TRBV12-3 or TRBV12-4 and TRBJ2-2; 8 bases fit TRBD1. V was pared by 3 bases and J by 4 bases, with 7 bases of the junction left unmatched. The length of the CDR3 is 16 residues. The DNA of the CDR3 is TGTGCCAGCAGTTTGAGGCCAGGGGGCGGCACCGGGGAGCTGTTTTTT. This sequence encodes CASSLRPGGGTGELFF.

This clonotype was found many times. This chain links TRBV9 with TRBJ2-2, with TRBD2 matching over 11 bases. CDR1 is SGDLS, CDR2 YYNGEE, per germline. V shed 2 bases, J shed 7 bases, and the junction held 1 base outside the gene matches. The CDR3 consists of 14 residues. CDR3 sequence reads: CASSVGTSGGELFF. The CDR3 bases are TGTGCCAGCAGCGTCGGGACTAGCGGCGGGGAGCTGTTTTTT.

This chain joins TRBV19 and TRBJ2-7; no clear D. V was trimmed by 3 bases and J by 7 bases, leaving 13 bases between them. Germline CDR1 LNHDA, CDR2 SQIVND (reference sequence). CDR3 size: 13 residues. The CDR3 is CASSMGPSGEQYF. CDR3 nucleotide sequence: TGTGCCAGTAGTATGGGCCCCAGTGGTGAGCAGTACTTC. Variable domain in full (rest from reference TRBV19 and TRBJ2-7): DGGITQSPKYLFRKEGQNVTLSCEQNLNHDAMYWYRQDPGQGLRLIYYSQIVNDFQKGDIAEGYSVSREKKESFPLTVTSAQKNPTAFYLCASSMGPSGEQYFGPGTRLTVT.

The CDR3 bases are TGTGCCAGCAGCAACAATCAAGCACTAGCGGGAGTAAATCAAGAGACCCAGTACTTC. Translation gives CASSNNQALAGVNQETQYF. V and J are TRBV6-1 and TRBJ2-5, with TRBD2 matching over 11 bases. The CDR3 extends over 19 amino acids. With 6 bases clipped from V and 2 bases from J, the junction kept 17 bases outside the gene matches. CDR1 and CDR2 from the germline V gene are MNHNS and SASEGT.

The chain uses TRBV11-2 and TRBJ2-1, with TRBD2 identical over 15 bases. The CDR3 has 16 residues. V lost 4 bases to trimming and J lost 8 bases; unmatched junction nucleotides: 6. Germline V lookup: CDR1 SGHAT, CDR2 FQNNGV. CDR3 protein: CASSSGLAGGPYEQFF. The CDR3 coding sequence is TGTGCCAGCAGCTCGGGACTAGCGGGAGGTCCATATGAGCAGTTCTTC.

This clonotype was detected ten times or more. The chain has TRBV6-2 or TRBV6-3 and TRBJ1-2, with 7 bases that match TRBD1. Germline V gene data show CDR1 as MNHEY and CDR2 as SVGEGT. This CDR3 has 16 residues. V was clipped by 6 bases and J by 6 bases; unmatched bases: 16. For the CDR3, the DNA is TGTGCCAGCAGCCTAGCATCGGACAGGCTGGGGAATGGCTACACCTTC. This sequence encodes CASSLASDRLGNGYTF.

The CDR3 DNA is TGTGCCAGCAGCTTTCAGGTTAGCGGGAGATTGGATACGCAGTATTTT. It translates to CASSFQVSGRLDTQYF. This chain joins TRBV12-1 and TRBJ2-3; the table calls TRBD2, which could not be checked here. TRBV12-1 is reported as a pseudogene. This CDR3 has 16 residues.

This clonotype was observed many times. The rearrangement joins TRBV4-3 to TRBJ2-3; no definite D call. The germline V and J ends were trimmed by 1 base and 6 bases, with 8 bases remaining between them. This CDR3 has 13 residues. Germline values: CDR1 LGHNA, CDR2 YSLEER. CDR3 in amino acids: CASSQAYLDTQYF. CDR3 in DNA: TGCGCCAGCAGCCAAGCATACCTCGATACGCAGTATTTT.

This clonotype has a count of ten or more. CDR3 amino acids: CASSFGGPAYEQYF. The CDR3 DNA sequence: TGTGCCAGCAGCTTTGGAGGGCCGGCCTACGAGCAGTACTTC. The chain recombines TRBV11-2 with TRBJ2-7; the D gene is possibly TRBD2 (6 bases). The CDR3 contains 14 residues. The V end was cut by 3 bases, the J end by 2 bases, with 11 bases between. Germline loops: CDR1 SGHAT, CDR2 FQNNGV.

This clonotype has at least ten counts. The rearrangement links TRBV20-1 to TRBJ1-5; tentatively, D is TRBD1 (5 bases). CDR1 and CDR2 from the germline V gene are DFQATT and SNEGSKA (reference sequence). Trimming cost V 6 bases and J 0 bases, with 18 bases left between them. The CDR3 spans 16 residues. For the CDR3, the DNA is TGCAGTGCCCCTAGAGGGGCATCCGATAGCAATCAGCCCCAGCATTTT. As protein: CSAPRGASDSNQPQHF.

V is TRBV7-2 and J is TRBJ2-1; D possibly corresponds to TRBD2 (6 bases). Germline V gives CDR1 SGHTA, CDR2 FQGNSA. The CDR3 runs to 13 residues. V was pared by 1 base and J by 5 bases, with 6 bases between. CDR3 bases: TGTGCCAGCAGCTTAGGGACTAACAATGAGCAGTTCTTC. Amino acid sequence: CASSLGTNNEQFF.

This clonotype was recorded many times. V usage is TRBV6-5 and J usage is TRBJ2-7; weak D call: TRBD1 (5 bases). Germline CDR1 and CDR2: MNHEY and SVGAGI. Between the trimmed V and J ends, which lost 5 bases and 6 bases, there was a span of 17 bases. This CDR3 is built from 14 residues. The CDR3 DNA reads as TGTGCCAGCAGTGGTCGCCAGGGCCAGCTCGAGCAGTACTTC. The encoded protein is CASSGRQGQLEQYF.

This clonotype was seen ten or more times. V is TRBV14 and J is TRBJ2-7; 8 bases map to TRBD2. CDR3 size: 17 residues. Looked up from germline, CDR1 is SGHDN and CDR2 is FVKESK. J was trimmed by 7 bases and V by 0 bases; bases with no gene match: 14. CDR3 protein: CASSQDPPGGPLSEQYF. DNA of the CDR3: TGTGCCAGCAGCCAAGATCCTCCGGGAGGGCCCCTCTCGGAGCAGTACTTC.

As for this clonotype: A read error is possible here, since a much larger clone lies one base away. The chain has TRBV6-1 and TRBJ1-4; a weak D match, TRBD1 (5 bases). With 7 bases removed from V and 7 bases from J, the gap between germline ends came to 16 bases. The CDR3 consists of 14 residues. Germline CDR1 and CDR2: MNHNS and SASEGT. The DNA for the CDR3 is TGTGCCAGCACTCCCTCAGGGAGCCGTGAAAAACTGTTTTTT. It specifies CASTPSGSREKLFF.

This clonotype was counted between two and nine times. The V call is TRBV30, the J call TRBJ1-3, with D perhaps TRBD1 (6 bases). The CDR3 sequence is 11 residues long. Germline V lookup: CDR1 GTSNPN, CDR2 SVGIG (reference sequence). Trimming removed 2 bases from V and 11 bases from J, with 10 bases in between. For the CDR3, the DNA is TGTGCCTGGAGTCACAGGGAGCCCATATATTTT. Amino acid sequence: CAWSHREPIYF.

This clonotype was observed at least ten times. The chain is built from TRBV7-6 and TRBJ1-4; TRBD1 might be the D (5 bases). The V end was cut by 0 bases, the J end by 8 bases, with 16 bases between. Germline-derived CDR1 and CDR2 are SGHVS and FNYEAQ. The CDR3 consists of 16 residues. CDR3 residues: CASSLAPDGGGEKLFF. The CDR3 nucleotides are TGTGCCAGCAGCTTAGCGCCAGATGGGGGAGGGGAAAAACTGTTTTTT.

This clonotype showed up just once. This chain joins TRBV24-1 and TRBJ1-6; 9 bases agree with TRBD1. Germline V lookup: CDR1 KGHDR, CDR2 SFDVKD. V dropped 6 bases and J dropped 7; count of bases not matched to a gene: 3. This CDR3 region has 14 residues. For the CDR3, the DNA is TGTGCCACCAGTACAGGGGGCACGAATTCACCCCTCCACTTT. It encodes CATSTGGTNSPLHF.

This clonotype was counted ten times or more. The V call is TRBV11-1, the J call TRBJ2-1; 15 nucleotides agree with TRBD2. The V and J ends lost 5 bases and 5 bases, in that order; junction bases with no gene match: 4. This CDR3 contains 16 residues. Germline V gene lookup returns CDR1 SGHAT and CDR2 FQDESV (reference sequence). DNA for the CDR3: TGTGCCAGCAGCCCGGGACTAGCGGGAGGAAACAATGAGCAGTTCTTC. Translated: CASSPGLAGGNNEQFF.

This chain uses TRBV27 with TRBJ2-7; D might be TRBD1 (6 bases). Germline V gives CDR1 MNHEY, CDR2 SMNVEV (reference sequence). Trimming pared 2 bases from V and 2 bases from J, leaving 10 bases between. The CDR3 is 14 residues long. In DNA form, the CDR3 reads TGTGCCAGCAGTTTACAGGGGCTCGCCTACGAGCAGTACTTC. This gives the protein CASSLQGLAYEQYF.

The sample holds a few counts of this clonotype. A much larger clone sits a single nucleotide away, making a read error possible. The V gene is TRBV5-4, the J gene TRBJ2-3; 13 bases are shared with TRBD2. CDR1 SGHNT and CDR2 YYREEE come from the germline V gene (reference sequence). The CDR3 is made up of 16 amino acids. The CDR3 spells CASSSWTSGSTGTQYF. CDR3 nucleotides: TGTGCCAGCAGCTCCTGGACTAGCGGGAGCACAGGTACGCAGTATTTT.

The V call is TRBV6-6, the J call TRBJ2-7, with a weak D call TRBD1 (5 bases). The germline CDR1 and CDR2 sequences are MNHNY and SVGAGI (reference sequence). The V gene lost 5 bases and the J gene lost 9 bases, with 14 bases spanning the gap. This CDR3 has 12 residues. CDR3 bases: TGTGCCAGCAGTCACGATCCTCAGGGGCAGTACTTC. Translating it yields CASSHDPQGQYF.